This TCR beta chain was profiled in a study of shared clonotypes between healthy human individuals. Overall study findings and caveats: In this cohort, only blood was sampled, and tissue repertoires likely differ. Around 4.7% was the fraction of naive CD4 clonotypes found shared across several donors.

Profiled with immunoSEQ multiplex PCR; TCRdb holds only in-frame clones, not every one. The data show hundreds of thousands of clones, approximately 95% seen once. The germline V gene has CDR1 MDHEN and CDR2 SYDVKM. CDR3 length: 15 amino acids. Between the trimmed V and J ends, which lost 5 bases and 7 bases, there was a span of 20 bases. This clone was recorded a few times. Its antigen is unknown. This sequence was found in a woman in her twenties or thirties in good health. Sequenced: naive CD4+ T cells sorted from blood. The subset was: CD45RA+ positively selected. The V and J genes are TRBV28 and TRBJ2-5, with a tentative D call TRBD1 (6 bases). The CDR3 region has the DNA TGTGCCAGCAGTCCAACGGGACACGGCCGGGGGACCCAGTACTTC. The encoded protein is CASSPTGHGRGTQYF.